A single sample gave rise to the 8 T cell receptor beta chains below, sequenced in a study of blood T cell repertoires in COVID-19. Method: immunoSEQ multiplex PCR; TCRdb's copy keeps in-frame clones and lacks some. The data show 130,000 or so clones, more than 80% seen once. The sequencing sample was made of peripheral blood. These receptors originate from a human donor in a cohort sampled during active COVID-19.

This chain's CDR3 is CASRARQGSYGYTF. The DNA of the CDR3 is TGTGCCAGCAGGGCCAGACAGGGGAGCTATGGCTACACCTTC. J is TRBJ1-2 and V is TRBV27; 8 bases align to TRBD1. The CDR3 loop spans 14 amino acids. The germline CDR1 and CDR2 sequences are MNHEY and SMNVEV (reference sequence). V trimming: 6 bases; J trimming: 4 bases; junction bases outside the gene matches: 7.

This chain connects TRBV10-3 to TRBJ1-1; 9 nucleotides line up with TRBD1. The CDR3 runs 14 residues. The V segment lost 6 bases and the J segment 4 bases; nucleotides outside the gene matches: 6. Germline V gives CDR1 ENHRY, CDR2 SYGVKD. CDR3 residues: CAIRSDRGGTEAFF. CDR3 DNA sequence: TGTGCCATCAGGTCGGACAGGGGAGGCACTGAAGCTTTCTTT.

The rearrangement links TRBV6-6 to TRBJ2-7; 13 bases fit TRBD2. Trimming removed 5 bases from V and 5 bases from J; junction bases left unmatched: 9. This CDR3 contains 16 residues. CDR1 MNHNY and CDR2 SVGAGI come from the germline V gene (reference sequence). The CDR3 loop reads CASSPTGTSGADEQYF. DNA of the CDR3: TGTGCCAGCAGTCCTACAGGGACTAGCGGGGCTGACGAGCAGTACTTC.

The genes are TRBV7-3 and TRBJ2-1, with a weak D call TRBD2 (5 bases). The CDR3 consists of 13 residues. Germline V gene data show CDR1 as SGHTA and CDR2 as FQGTGA. Between the trimmed V and J ends, which lost 5 bases and 6 bases, there was a span of 11 bases. CDR3 sequence: CASSQYSVNEQFF. The CDR3 nucleotides read TGTGCCAGCAGCCAATATAGCGTCAATGAGCAGTTCTTC.

The V call is TRBV5-1, the J call TRBJ2-1, with 9 bases matching TRBD2. CDR1 is SGHRS, CDR2 YFSETQ, per germline. The V segment lost 3 bases and the J segment 15 bases; nucleotides outside the gene matches: 19. The CDR3 length is 16 residues. The CDR3: CASSSEGTRLAEVAFF. DNA for the CDR3: TGCGCCAGCAGCTCGGAGGGCACAAGACTAGCGGAGGTCGCGTTCTTC.

CDR3 residues: CATSRDLLSGGTSLYV. The CDR3 DNA reads as TGTGCCACCAGCAGAGATCTACTATCCGGAGGTACGAGTCTGTACGTC. V usage is TRBV15 and J usage is TRBJ2-7; D may be TRBD2 (5 bases). Trimming removed 0 bases from V and 12 bases from J, with 24 bases in between. The CDR3 consists of 16 residues. Germline V gene data show CDR1 as LNHNV and CDR2 as YYDKDF (reference sequence).

The rearrangement joins TRBV5-6 to TRBJ2-1, with 11 bases that match TRBD1. The CDR3 consists of 16 residues. The germline CDR1 and CDR2 sequences are SGHDT and YYEEEE. The V segment lost 4 bases and the J segment 7 bases; nucleotides outside the gene matches: 10. The CDR3 is CASSTLGQGDSNEQFF. As DNA, the CDR3 is TGTGCCAGCAGCACACTGGGACAGGGGGATAGTAATGAGCAGTTCTTC.

In the case of this clone: An end of the junction differs from the germline gene, which may be a read error. The chain couples TRBV12-3 or TRBV12-4 to TRBJ2-3, with D perhaps TRBD2 (6 bases). The length of the CDR3 is 11 residues. The CDR3 is CASSLTRDLCF. The CDR3 nucleotides read TGTGCCAGCAGTTTGACCAGGGACTTATGTTTT.